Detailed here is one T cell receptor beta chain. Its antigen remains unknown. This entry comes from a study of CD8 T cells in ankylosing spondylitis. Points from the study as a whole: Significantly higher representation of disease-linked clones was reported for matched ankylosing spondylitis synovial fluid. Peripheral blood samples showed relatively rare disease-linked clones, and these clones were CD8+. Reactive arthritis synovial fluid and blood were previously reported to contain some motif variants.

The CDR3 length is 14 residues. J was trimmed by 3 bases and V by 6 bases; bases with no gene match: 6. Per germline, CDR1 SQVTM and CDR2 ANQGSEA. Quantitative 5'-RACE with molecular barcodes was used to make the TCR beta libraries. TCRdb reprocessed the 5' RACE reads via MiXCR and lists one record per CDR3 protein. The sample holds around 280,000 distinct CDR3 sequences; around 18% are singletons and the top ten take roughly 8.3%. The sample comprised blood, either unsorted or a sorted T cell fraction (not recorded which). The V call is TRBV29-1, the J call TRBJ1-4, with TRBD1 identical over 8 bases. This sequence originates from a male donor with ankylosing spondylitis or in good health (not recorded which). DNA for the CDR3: TGCAGCGTGGGCGAGACAGGGGCTAATGAAAAACTGTTTTTT. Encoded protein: CSVGETGANEKLFF.